One T cell receptor (beta chain) is described in this entry. Antigen unknown. This sample stems from a study of T cell repertoires in cytomegalovirus infection. Germline V gene data show CDR1 as MNHGY and CDR2 as SAAAGT. The CDR3 loop spans 12 amino acids. V was shortened by 7 bases and J by 8 bases, with 14 bases between the two germline ends. Overall study findings and caveats: Cumulative public TCR beta family frequency identified CMV carriers with the relevant HLA. Predominance within the ex vivo response was attributable to HLA-C-restricted CMV-specific TCR beta clonotypes.

From the reads, TCRdb called clonotypes with MiXCR, one entry per CDR3 protein. There are hundreds of thousands of distinct CDR3 sequences in the sample; 15% to 20% occur only once, and more than 10% lies in the top ten. This TCR was sampled from a human donor in good health (CMV status not recorded). Some clones in this sample may be carry-over from other donors' samples. This chain joins TRBV6-8 and TRBJ1-2; no clear D. The sequenced sample was PBMCs. The DNA for the CDR3 is TGTGCCAGCATTTCCTCCTCTCGAGGCTACACCTTC. It specifies CASISSSRGYTF.